A single T cell receptor beta chain is shown here with its context. This entry belongs to a study of blood T cell repertoires in COVID-19. The assay was immunoSEQ multiplex PCR, and TCRdb's table has in-frame clones only and misses some. The data hold approximately 97,000 clones, with less than 95% observed a single time. V was pared by 0 bases and J by 0 bases, with 8 bases between. The V gene's germline CDR1 is SQVTM and CDR2 ANQGSEA. The CDR3 is 14 residues long. Sample: peripheral blood. V gene TRBV29-1 combines with J gene TRBJ1-1; perhaps TRBD1 as D (6 bases). The source is a man aged 55 to 69 with acute or convalescent COVID-19. CDR3 residues: CSVEEQGLNTEAFF. Written as DNA, the CDR3 is TGCAGCGTTGAAGAGCAGGGGCTGAACACTGAAGCTTTCTTT.